Listed below are T cell receptor beta chains from one sample, sequenced in a study of cytomegalovirus exposure and HLA in healthy donors. Some clones are missing from TCRdb's copy, which holds only in-frame ones; the method was immunoSEQ multiplex PCR. The repertoire holds approximately 100,000 clones, with over 75% as singletons. The sample was PBMCs. The source of these receptors is a middle-aged man in good health and CMV-seropositive. Both conserved end residues are part of each CDR3. The order of the fields is J gene, V gene, CDR3 protein.

TRBJ2-1	TRBV6-4	CASSEDSSYNEQFF
TRBJ2-7	TRBV6-5	CASNPGSYEQYF
TRBJ2-3	TRBV2	CGGWRGGLTDTQYF
TRBJ1-5	TRBV28	CASREGTGPNQPQHF
TRBJ1-4	TRBV19	CASSIRDISEKLFF
TRBJ1-5	TRBV6-5	CASSRTGGSNQPQHF
TRBJ1-6	TRBV5-1	CASSSDRDNSPLHF
TRBJ1-2	TRBV7-9	CASSAGQNYGYTF
TRBJ2-5	TRBV6-5	CASSVPGPETQYF
TRBJ1-2	TRBV2	CASSEAYRGGYTF
TRBJ1-2	TRBV5-4	CASSLNRGRYGYTF
TRBJ2-4	TRBV29-1	CSVERVSGAKNSQYF
TRBJ1-6	TRBV6-6	CASTPGEVSPLHF
TRBJ2-5	TRBV29-1	CSVELHQETQYF
TRBJ1-2	TRBV9	CASSPRDSYGYTF
TRBJ2-1	TRBV6-5	CASSDSTLGANEQFF
TRBJ1-4	TRBV5-4	CASSLGTDYEKLFF
TRBJ2-3	TRBV7-3	CASSRLAGRDTQYF
TRBJ2-1	TRBV4-2	CASTPEAGGYNEQFF
TRBJ1-2	TRBV11-2	CASSLVFRGGSGYTF
TRBJ1-4	TRBV25-1	CASSESRTATNEKLFF
TRBJ2-3	TRBV29-1	CSVDQNTQYF
TRBJ1-5	TRBV10-3	CAISDRWARGNQPQHF
TRBJ2-3	TRBV6-6	CASSEDTSTDTQYF
TRBJ1-1	TRBV28	CASSLRLLAGGVLRTEAFF
TRBJ1-6	TRBV28	CASSAGGYNSPLHF
TRBJ2-3	TRBV25-1	CASSESWTGPFTDTQYF
TRBJ1-4	TRBV5-1	CASSLRTGGEKLFF
TRBJ2-5	TRBV18	CASSPPGQGQQETQYF
TRBJ1-5	TRBV6-5	CASSTRQGNQPQHF
TRBJ2-5	TRBV5-6	CASSLPPGADGTSETQYF
TRBJ2-7	TRBV12-5	CASGFTGTATKRGYEQYF
TRBJ1-3	TRBV9	CASSGQDSIGNTIYF
TRBJ2-5	TRBV5-5	CASSTPDREYQETQYF
TRBJ1-2	TRBV7-2	CASSLRDRDGYTF
TRBJ2-3	TRBV5-1	CASSARGSGGLSTDTQYF
TRBJ2-1	TRBV28	CASSSAGTGVNEQFF
TRBJ2-5	TRBV7-3	CASSLLAGQETQYF
TRBJ1-4	TRBV5-1	CASSPGRQGAPRLFF
TRBJ2-6	TRBV7-3	CASSLQSQGSSGANVLTF
TRBJ2-1	TRBV7-2	CASSSPRGQGKNEQFF
TRBJ1-2	TRBV9	CASSTGPGYTF
TRBJ2-6	TRBV9	CASSEASPWANGLTF
TRBJ2-5	TRBV7-3	CASSSSGGEGTQYF
TRBJ1-1	TRBV19	CATLRQGNTEAFF
TRBJ1-1	TRBV5-4	CASSTIAEGTEAFF
TRBJ1-2	TRBV28	CASSLGQNYGYTF
TRBJ2-7	TRBV6-1	CASSLSRYEQYF
TRBJ1-2	TRBV19	CASTGDALGYTF
TRBJ2-1	TRBV7-3	CASSMTSGGFSEQFF
TRBJ2-1	TRBV30	CARAGYNEQFF
TRBJ2-1	TRBV5-8	CASSSGLAGYNEQFF
TRBJ2-4	TRBV18	CASSPPTGVAKNIQYF